The sequence of this TCR beta chain was determined in a study of cytomegalovirus exposure and HLA in healthy donors (dated by TCRdb to the late 2010s). With respect to the entire study: An earlier analysis of 587 of the donors reported approximately 260 Gb of sequence data and 117 million unique TCR beta sequences obtained from around 180 million T cells. An early release that covered around 590 HLA-typed donors contained about 300 gigabases of sequencing data and tens of millions of unique TCR sequences. Of the roughly 400 genotyped donors, over 80% were placed in the genetic ancestry cluster associated with self-reported Caucasian donors. The study aimed to test whether cataloging public T cell receptors could reveal signatures of past pathogen exposure. The study used immunosequencing to profile the T cell repertoires of some 600 subjects and linked those repertoires to cytomegalovirus serostatus. In addition to the first cohort of 650 to 800 subjects, a separate validation cohort of approximately 130 different subjects was used. High-throughput TCR immunosequencing, statistical association of individual TCRs with disease status, and machine learning were combined to predict cytomegalovirus infection status. A later analysis re-examined previously published TCR beta repertoires from 500 to 700 donors and added high-resolution HLA genotyping to investigate patterns of TCR occurrence. In the later analysis, no new phenotypic data were used to find candidate immune exposures; instead, reliance was placed on TCR beta sequences and their occurrence across donors. In an earlier analysis of roughly 600 of the donors, high-throughput TCR beta sequencing was used to judge whether each TCR beta V gene segment behaved as functional or pseudogenic. Donor age, sex, ethnicity and CMV serostatus were collected together with the repertoire data. A later genetic analysis used genome-wide SNP genotypes for about 65% of the 666 donors, treating that subset as a discovery cohort. Every discovery cohort repertoire had been produced on one sequencing platform. HLA typing covered class I and class II loci at four-digit resolution. The number of typed donors differed by locus: roughly 620-630 for A, B, C, DRB1 and DQB1; 522 for DQA1; 606 for DPA1; and roughly 490 for DPB1. About five DR-DQ haplotypes were treated as single units for association and clustering because of strong linkage in the cohort. Among 300 to 450 genotyped donors of the cohort, an average of approximately 250,000 unique TCR beta nucleotide sequences were sequenced per donor, roughly 20% of them non-productive.

In the germline V gene (reference sequence), CDR1 corresponds to GTSNPN and CDR2 to SVGIG. The CDR3 starts with the cysteine, ends with the phenylalanine, and has 15 residues. Only the CDR3 DNA is retained, 45 bases long and in frame from the first base. V and J lose 2 bases and 0 bases, and a span of 11 bases separates them. What the work shows at the level of the full study, not this receptor alone: When HLA alleles, especially DR and DQ, strongly co-occurred, TCR associations were difficult to assign to individual alleles. In vitro tests confirmed that three of the cytomegalovirus-associated TCR beta chains recognize cytomegalovirus antigens. The authors suggested that the approach could potentially be generalized to other disease states and immunological phenotypes. Most TCR sequences were observed very rarely across donors, whereas some public TCRs were present in many individuals. Some IMGT-functional V segments, including TRBV6-2 and TRBV6-3, could not be distinguished by the 87-base-pair reads and were therefore excluded. In the study, 150 to 200 TCR beta chains were listed as associated with cytomegalovirus. In a later analysis, HLA-associated TCR beta chains were found to be more clonally expanded and to have lower generation probabilities than equally common non-associated chains. The sequencing pipeline was judged likely to have produced a cluster of highly shared sequence variants as a technical artifact. Correlated functional status among segregating V segments might reflect linkage disequilibrium, but an unknown experimental factor could not be ruled out. A later analysis reported that several top co-occurrence clusters appeared linked to parvovirus B19, influenza, CMV and Epstein-Barr virus. A further reported finding was that TCR beta sequences accurately predicted the HLA-A and HLA-B alleles for most subjects in the first cohort. In a later analysis, most CMV-associated TCR beta chains were found to appear HLA-restricted, with HLA associations seemingly driven largely by CMV exposure. In a later genetic analysis, fewer N-insertions in productive TCRs were reported among donors in an Asian-associated ancestry cluster than the roughly 670-donor mean. In both the original and validation cohorts, the classifier was reported to diagnose cytomegalovirus status with high specificity and sensitivity. Because counts were too low, about 18 rarely observed V segments, including chromosome 9 orphons, were excluded from the earlier analysis of fewer than 650 of the donors. Because some donors lacked HLA typing at each locus, the association tests relied only on the typed subset. Broadly in line with IMGT annotations, most TCR beta V segments showed up in productive rearrangements about 90% or about 30% of the time in an earlier analysis of 587 of the donors. For the cohort, immune exposure information was limited to CMV serostatus. The presence/absence analyses assumed that sequencing depth was roughly uniform across donors, and that assumption may not be true. According to a later analysis, TCR association rates differed among HLA loci, with DRB1 alleles showing the most associated TCRs and HLA-C alleles showing the fewest. Only TCR beta chains were sequenced in this cohort, and the absence of alpha or paired-chain data limited detectable features. V-gene and J-gene trimming of TCR beta chains was associated with a missense DCLRE1C variant in a later genetic analysis, and the association was replicated in an independent cohort. In a later analysis, about 16,000 TCR beta sequences were associated with specific HLA alleles at a false discovery rate of 0.05.

Concerning this clone: Its cognate antigen has yet to be identified. No quality values exist for individual bases; no much larger clone is one base distant.

In total, more than 500 healthy bone marrow donors made up the cohort. At the time of sampling, every cohort member was nominally healthy, though immune exposures that went unrecorded were likely present. The donor was CMV seronegative and belonged to the group of 352 seronegative cohort members. Every donor gave a peripheral blood sample, and the peripheral blood mononuclear cells from that sample were used for TCR beta sequencing. Genomic DNA extraction from the blood cell samples was performed with the Qiagen DNeasy Blood Extraction Kit. Libraries were made using the immunoSEQ multiplex PCR assay. The multiplex PCR relied on a mix of 60 forward primers for TCR Vbeta segments and 13 reverse primers for TCR Jbeta segments. A multiplex PCR assay on genomic DNA amplified the CDR3 region of rearranged TCR beta genes. The Illumina HiSeq System was used to sequence the amplified TCR beta libraries as 87-base-pair reads. The paper's processing steps were these. A later analysis counted approximately 84 million unique TCR beta chains across the 650 to 800 repertoires, and roughly 9.9 million of these chains were shared by at least two donors. Raw reads were error-corrected and collapsed into unique sequences by a nearest-neighbor algorithm in which closely related sequences were merged to remove PCR and sequencing errors. To assign V, D and J gene segments, CDR3 sequences were aligned to IMGT reference sequences. Each retained sequence needed at least a six-nucleotide match to both a V gene segment and a J gene segment. A rearrangement was called productive if the CDR3 had no stop codons and remained in frame with V and J, and every other rearrangement was called non-productive. CDR3 was defined according to IMGT convention as the region running from the second conserved V-encoded cysteine to the conserved J-encoded phenylalanine. Sequences without an unambiguous match to a single V gene segment were excluded from the earlier analysis of 587 of the donors. An earlier analysis of approximately 590 of the donors classified V segments as functional when productive rearrangements were above 56.7% and as segregating when the standard deviation between donors was above 5%. A statistical classification framework was built to diagnose cytomegalovirus status from the catalog of TCR beta chain sequences. A later analysis assigned V and J genes by comparing TCR nucleotide sequences with IMGT/GENE-DB human TR gene sequences. In a later analysis, CDR3 sequences and most-parsimonious VDJ recombination scenarios were assigned using the TCRdist pipeline. In a later analysis, each TCR beta chain was defined by its CDR3 amino acid sequence together with its V-gene family, and reads without a unique V-gene family were excluded. To address suspected cross-contamination and a sequencing artifact, a later analysis removed some 620 highly shared, low-generation-probability nucleotide sequences. A later analysis calculated a clonal expansion index for each public chain from normalized within-repertoire ranks of inferred template counts. A later analysis computed generation probabilities with a VDJ recombination model fitted to out-of-frame rearrangements, and checked the results against IGoR. In a later analysis, TCR-TCR, TCR-HLA and TCR-CMV co-occurrence was scored with hypergeometric tests, and a repertoire-size bias correction was applied to TCR pairs. To estimate false discovery rates, a later analysis permuted the HLA or CMV assignments 20 times. In a later analysis, co-occurring TCRs were grouped with DBSCAN, and TCRdist sequence similarity was added when clustering was performed within HLA-allele-positive subsets. Repertoires with fewer than 30,000 or more than 120,000 public chains were left out of co-occurrence clustering, as were five repertoires with anomalous nucleotide sharing. In TCRdb, the immuneACCESS table is reduced to in-frame sequences with V and J assigned. These tables do not hold every clone; where another copy was compared, an unresolved V gene accounts for under half, and the others remain unexplained. The V and J calls and clone size were taken over from that table, and D and trimming were inferred from the DNA. This sample lists approximately 160,000 clones; roughly 79% were detected once. About 0.62% of the sample lies in the top ten.

The sequencing input was PBMCs. The receptor was derived from a male donor in good health and CMV-seronegative. The sequence joins TRBV30 to TRBJ1-3; the D gene cannot be resolved reliably. The CDR3 region reads CAWSSAGSSGNTIYF. Read as DNA, the sequence is TGTGCCTGGAGTTCCGCCGGGAGCTCTGGAAACACCATATATTTT.